This entry is about one TCR beta chain. The target of this receptor is not known. Base quality data are lacking; no much larger clone is found one base away. CDR3 length: 13 amino acids, cysteine to phenylalanine. The kept DNA is CDR3 alone, 39 bases in frame from the first base. V is pared back by 3 bases and J by 7 bases, with 15 bases lying between the germline termini. In the germline V gene (reference sequence), CDR1 corresponds to DFQATT and CDR2 to SNEGSKA. Libraries were prepared through 5' RACE. Sequencing took place on an Illumina HiSeq 2500. The second PCR ran for about 7 to 11 cycles and used a J-beta primer mix along with a sample-barcoded 5' primer. A template-switch 5' adaptor carrying 12 random nucleotides introduced a unique molecular identifier onto each TCR beta cDNA molecule. Each sample yielded at least 3 million CDR3-containing paired-end reads. All of the RNA was converted into first-strand cDNA using the Mint cDNA synthesis kit, with a TRBC-specific oligonucleotide serving as the primer. All cDNA was treated with uracil-DNA glycosylase and then went through a first 18-cycle PCR with the universal primers M1SS and BC2_uni_R. Processing in the source paper ran as follows. Each sample was normalized by randomly selecting 1 million high-quality reads, each carrying a distinct molecular identifier. Instead of being binned into consensus sequences, reads with shared molecular identifiers were discarded. MiTCR, run with a Q25 quality threshold and the strictest error-elimination algorithm, handled CDR3 identification, clonotype clustering and error correction. A nonparametric unseen species model with Euler transformation was used to estimate lower-bound total TCR beta diversity. TCRdb itself trimmed the public reads at Q25 with fastp, ran MiXCR and retained productive beta chains. One record per CDR3 amino acid sequence lists the most common genes and DNA. TCRdb assigned the V and J calls; the authors' analysis was not used. The sample contains 1.5 million to 2 million distinct CDR3 sequences, approximately 30% of them found a single time. The ten largest clones represent 7% to 9% of the sample.

This sample is drawn from a study of blood T cells in healthy people across ages (dated by TCRdb to between 2014 and 2017). Some background on the complete study: Template switching captured roughly one uniquely barcoded TCR beta cDNA molecule per two T cells in model experiments. Age-related changes in TCR beta repertoire diversity were measured in the study by deep sequencing normalized with unique cDNA molecular identifiers. Four age groups were formed from the donors: young (average about 17 years), middle-aged (approximately 42), aged (62) and long-lived (around 82). To avoid experimental bias, donors of different ages were distributed randomly across sequencing lanes. For two donors (one aged 18 to 29 and one aged 80 or older), the study analyzed two additional independent replicas of 1 million unique cDNA reads from the same blood draw.

Here is what the overall study found, with its caveats: Because the CMV infection status of the donors was unknown, age-related changes in expanded clonotypes may potentially have been confounded. As age increased, observed TCR beta diversity per million T cells dropped in a roughly linear way, and a significant reduction was already evident by age about 40. Estimates of total diversity from one million sequenced T cells were regarded as lower bounds and underestimates. Observed TCR beta diversity correlated strongly with the percentage of naive T cells measured by flow cytometry. Because profiling used bulk unsorted PBMCs, naive and antigen-experienced compartments could not be compared conclusively. Compared with the aged group, the long-lived group had more naive CD4+ T cells, fewer expanded clones and increased TCR diversity, suggesting age selection.

The 39 donors, aged about 6 to 95 years, were systemically healthy Caucasian individuals from Russia. Each donor gave ten milliliters of peripheral blood, collected into EDTA-treated Vacutainer tubes. Ficoll-Paque density-gradient centrifugation was used to isolate PBMCs, with at least 6 million obtained per sample. Trizol reagent was used to extract total RNA from PBMCs, with at least 6 micrograms per sample. The percentages of naive CD45RAhigh/CD27high T cells were determined by flow cytometry on a PBMC aliquot from every donor. The rearranged chain carries TRBV20-1 and TRBJ2-5; TRBD1 is perhaps the D gene, given 5 matching bases. The source is a woman aged 25 to 45 in good health. Sample: blood. CDR3 reads: CSARDNGERTQYF. The nucleotide sequence reads TGCAGTGCTAGGGACAATGGGGAAAGGACCCAGTACTTC.